This T cell receptor beta chain was profiled in a study of technical replicates of blood from a few donors. The assay was immunoSEQ multiplex PCR, and TCRdb's table has in-frame clones only and misses some. This table has fewer than 85,000 clones, roughly 96% appearing once. This CDR3 spans 13 amino acids. Germline CDR1 is MNHNY and CDR2 is SVGAGI (reference sequence). The ends were cut back, 0 bases at V and 4 bases at J, with 6 bases in the middle. The genes are TRBV6-6 and TRBJ1-2; TRBD1 is a possible D gene (5 bases). The sample consisted of T cells isolated from PBMCs. The sequence came from a human donor in good health. For the CDR3, the DNA is TGTGCCAGCAGTTACTCGACAGCCTATGGCTACACCTTC. Its protein is CASSYSTAYGYTF.